The 28 T cell receptor beta chains presented below share a single source sample, sequenced in a study of blood T cell repertoires in COVID-19. Assay used: immunoSEQ multiplex PCR; TCRdb lists only in-frame clones, some missing. The table shows a few hundred thousand clones, with around four fifths occurring only once. The sample taken for sequencing was PBMCs or T cells enriched from blood (not recorded which). All receptors derive from a woman aged 50 to 65 who had recovered from COVID-19.

The chain links TRBV30 to TRBJ1-6; 9 bases align to TRBD1. CDR1 GTSNPN and CDR2 SVGIG come from the germline V gene (reference sequence). The CDR3 runs 12 residues. The CDR3 DNA follows: TGTGCTTCGACAGGGGGTGATTCACCCCTCCACTTT. The encoded protein is CASTGGDSPLHF.

This rearrangement joins TRBV19 to TRBJ1-2; D unresolved. The germline V and J ends were trimmed by 10 bases and 3 bases, with 15 bases remaining between them. The length of the CDR3 is 13 residues. CDR1 LNHDA and CDR2 SQIVND come from the germline V gene (reference sequence). The CDR3 DNA is TGTGCCACAACCGAACCAGTACACTATGGCTACACCTTC. As protein: CATTEPVHYGYTF.

V is TRBV3-1 (or the pseudogene TRBV3-2) and J is TRBJ1-2; tentative D call: TRBD1 (5 bases). The germline V and J ends were trimmed by 2 bases and 8 bases, with 9 bases remaining between them. Germline-derived CDR1 and CDR2 are LGHDT and YNNKEL (reference sequence). The CDR3 length is 12 residues. In DNA, the CDR3 is TGTGCCAGCAGCCAACCTTCAGGGGGCTACACCTTC. This sequence encodes CASSQPSGGYTF.

The CDR3 reads CAGRGFTEAFF. CDR3 DNA: TGTGCCGGCCGAGGGTTCACTGAAGCTTTCTTT. J is TRBJ1-1 and V is TRBV6-5; D remains unclear. CDR3 length: 11 residues. The germline CDR1 and CDR2 sequences are MNHEY and SVGAGI. Trimming left V 11 bases short and J 4 bases short, with 11 bases between.

The V gene is TRBV30, the J gene TRBJ1-1; no definite D call. Germline assignment: CDR1 GTSNPN and CDR2 SVGIG (reference sequence). Trimming stripped 3 bases from V and 1 base from J, with 12 bases between. The CDR3 extends over 14 amino acids. The CDR3 is CAWSLGVQNTEAFF. The CDR3 nucleotides are TGTGCCTGGAGCCTCGGGGTGCAGAACACTGAAGCTTTCTTT.

This chain uses TRBV11-3 with TRBJ2-1; D might be TRBD1 (6 bases). Per the germline V gene, CDR1 is SGHNT and CDR2 is YENEEA. CDR3 length equals 15 residues. Trimming removed 6 bases at V and 8 bases at J, with 20 bases between. The CDR3 DNA follows: TGTGCCAGCAGGTTACATGGGGGCCCCTTGGATGAGCAGTTCTTC. Translated: CASRLHGGPLDEQFF.

This chain joins TRBV7-2 and TRBJ2-5; TRBD2 aligns across 8 bases. CDR1 and CDR2 from the germline V gene are SGHTA and FQGNSA. Trimming removed 6 bases from V and 0 bases from J; junction bases left unmatched: 9. This CDR3 comprises 16 residues. The CDR3 is CASSSGLAGYQETQYF. CDR3 bases: TGTGCCAGCAGTTCTGGGTTAGCGGGATACCAAGAGACCCAGTACTTC.

The chain recombines TRBV7-8 with TRBJ2-1; 7 bases line up with TRBD2. V was clipped by 3 bases and J by 10 bases; unmatched bases: 3. The CDR3 totals 12 residues. Germline assignment: CDR1 SGHVS and CDR2 FQNEAQ. Here the CDR3 DNA reads TGTGCCAGCAGCTTGGTCGGGGGGGAGCAGTTCTTC. This translates into CASSLVGGEQFF.

This clone was detected only once. The chain combines TRBV6-2 or TRBV6-3 with TRBJ2-1; D not resolved. The length of the CDR3 is 12 residues. Germline V gives CDR1 MNHEY, CDR2 SVGEGT. Trimming left V 2 bases short and J 9 bases short, with 8 bases between. The CDR3: CASSYGLAEQFF. CDR3 in DNA: TGTGCCAGCAGTTACGGCCTGGCTGAGCAGTTCTTC.

The CDR3 sequence is CASSARTGYGYTF. CDR3 DNA sequence: TGTGCCAGTAGTGCTCGGACAGGGTATGGCTACACCTTC. The chain combines TRBV19 with TRBJ1-2; TRBD1 matches 8 bases. CDR3 length: 13 residues. Germline CDR1 reads LNHDA; CDR2 reads SQIVND (reference sequence). Trimming removed 5 bases from V and 5 bases from J; junction bases left unmatched: 4.

The chain has TRBV11-1 and TRBJ1-1; the match to TRBD1 covers 10 bases. CDR3 length equals 16 residues. The V gene end was trimmed by 5 bases and the J gene end by 0 bases; junction bases not matched to a gene: 6. The germline CDR1 and CDR2 sequences are SGHAT and FQDESV (reference sequence). CDR3 residues: CASSDPDRGLNTEAFF. CDR3 nucleotide sequence: TGTGCCAGCAGCGACCCGGACAGGGGGTTGAACACTGAAGCTTTCTTT.

This clone was seen a single time. V is TRBV2 and J is TRBJ1-2; 7 nucleotides match TRBD1. The CDR3 runs 15 residues. Germline V gene sequence: CDR1 SNHLY, CDR2 FYNNEI. The J segment lost 3 bases and the V segment lost 1 base, leaving 5 bases of the junction unmatched. Here the CDR3 reads CASSEGAGGHYGYTF. The DNA for the CDR3 is TGTGCCAGCAGTGAAGGGGCAGGGGGACACTATGGCTACACCTTC.

This sequence joins TRBV12-5 and TRBJ1-2; no reliable D call. The CDR3 has 17 residues. Trimming took 1 base from V and 5 from J, leaving 20 bases between them. Germline CDR1 reads LGHNT; CDR2 reads FRNRAP. The CDR3 region is CASGLDRAAPGRYGYTF. In DNA form, the CDR3 reads TGTGCTAGTGGTTTGGATAGGGCCGCCCCGGGAAGGTATGGCTACACCTTC.

V and J are TRBV27 and TRBJ1-3; a weak D match, TRBD1 (5 bases). The CDR3 consists of 15 residues. Germline V gene lookup returns CDR1 MNHEY and CDR2 SMNVEV (reference sequence). Between the trimmed V and J ends, which lost 4 bases and 0 bases, there was a span of 10 bases. CDR3 protein: CASSYTGASGNTIYF. CDR3 DNA sequence: TGTGCCAGCAGTTACACAGGAGCCTCTGGAAACACCATATATTTT.

V and J are TRBV21-1 and TRBJ2-2; no check of the table's D call, TRBD1, against the DNA was made. TRBV21-1 is a pseudogene locus. The CDR3 spans 17 residues. CDR3: CASSKVQDRGRTGELFF. The CDR3 nucleotides are TGTGCCAGCAGCAAAGTACAGGACAGGGGGCGGACCGGGGAGCTGTTTTTT.

This clone was seen more than once but under ten times. The V call is TRBV19, the J call TRBJ1-1; D is unresolved. CDR1 and CDR2 from the germline V gene are LNHDA and SQIVND (reference sequence). Trimming took off 1 base at V and 8 bases at J, with 11 bases between the two ends. The CDR3 has 13 residues. In DNA form, the CDR3 reads TGTGCCAGTAGTATAGCGGGAAGAACCGAAGCTTTCTTT. Translation: CASSIAGRTEAFF.

This clone was observed a handful of times. This chain joins TRBV5-1 and TRBJ1-6, with D tentatively TRBD1 (5 bases). Germline V gene sequence: CDR1 SGHRS, CDR2 YFSETQ. Trimming took 0 bases from V and 9 from J, leaving 13 bases between them. This CDR3 spans 15 amino acids. The CDR3 sequence is CASSLVGGAGSPLHF. The CDR3 nucleotides are TGCGCCAGCAGCTTGGTCGGAGGGGCGGGTTCACCCCTCCACTTT.

The chain uses TRBV7-2 and TRBJ1-2; TRBD1 matches at 7 bases. The germline gives CDR1 SGHTA, CDR2 FQGNSA. V shed 9 bases, J shed 4 bases, and the junction held 8 bases outside the gene matches. CDR3 size: 13 residues. CDR3 region: CASGEDRRYGYTF. In DNA, the CDR3 is TGTGCCAGTGGCGAGGACAGGCGCTATGGCTACACCTTC.

This clone was picked up a small number of times. J is TRBJ2-6 and V is TRBV11-2; the D is unclear. Trimming took 5 bases from V and 7 from J, leaving 6 bases between them. The CDR3 sequence is 12 residues long. Germline V lookup: CDR1 SGHAT, CDR2 FQNNGV. The CDR3 sequence is CASSPLANVLTF. The CDR3 region has the DNA TGTGCCAGCAGCCCGCTAGCCAACGTCCTGACTTTC.

In its sample, this clone was seen once. This chain joins TRBV28 and TRBJ1-2; 8 nucleotides match TRBD1. The germline gives CDR1 MDHEN, CDR2 SYDVKM. The CDR3 runs to 13 residues. V dropped 5 bases and J dropped 1; count of bases not matched to a gene: 0. The CDR3 loop reads CASSGQGNYGYTF. CDR3 nucleotides: TGTGCCAGCAGTGGACAGGGTAACTATGGCTACACCTTC.

This clone appeared a single time. The chain recombines TRBV7-3 with TRBJ2-1, with 7 nucleotides matching TRBD1. In germline, CDR1 is SGHTA, CDR2 FQGTGA. Germline trimming cut 3 bases from V and 6 bases from J; bases unmatched to any gene: 8. The CDR3 covers 15 residues. In DNA, the CDR3 is TGTGCCAGCAGCTTGGCCGGGACAGCGGCCAATGAGCAGTTCTTC. This encodes CASSLAGTAANEQFF.

This CDR3 reads CASSYYSGANEQYF. The CDR3 DNA follows: TGTGCCAGTAGTTATTATTCAGGGGCCAACGAGCAGTACTTC. The rearrangement links TRBV19 to TRBJ2-7; possibly TRBD1 for D (6 bases). V lost 5 bases to trimming and J lost 5 bases, with 16 bases between them. Germline V gene sequence: CDR1 LNHDA, CDR2 SQIVND (reference sequence). The length of the CDR3 is 14 residues.

The rearrangement joins TRBV5-6 to TRBJ2-2; tentative D call: TRBD2 (6 bases). Trimming cost V 2 bases and J 4 bases, with 12 bases left between them. The CDR3 runs to 15 residues. The germline CDR1 and CDR2 sequences are SGHDT and YYEEEE. The CDR3 region has the DNA TGTGCCAGCAGCTTCGGGTGGGGAGGCACCGGGGAGCTGTTTTTT. Amino acid sequence: CASSFGWGGTGELFF.

This clone has only one observation. The chain uses TRBV3-1 (or the pseudogene TRBV3-2) and TRBJ1-2; a weak D match, TRBD1 (5 bases). V gave up 3 bases and J gave up 6 bases, with 8 bases separating them. The germline V gene has CDR1 LGHDT and CDR2 YNNKEL (reference sequence). This CDR3 region has 12 residues. CDR3 protein: CASSHGGDGYTF. For the CDR3, the DNA is TGTGCCAGCAGCCACGGGGGAGATGGCTACACCTTC.

This chain joins TRBV3-1 (or the pseudogene TRBV3-2) and TRBJ1-5; 7 nucleotides line up with TRBD1. The CDR3 has 14 residues. V trimming: 4 bases; J trimming: 2 bases; junction bases outside the gene matches: 2. Germline CDR1 and CDR2: LGHDT and YNNKEL (reference sequence). In nucleotides, the CDR3 is TGTGCCAGCAGCCCCGACAGGGGCAATCAGCCCCAGCATTTT. Translated: CASSPDRGNQPQHF.

The rearrangement joins TRBV5-6 to TRBJ1-2; no clear D gene. Germline V gene sequence: CDR1 SGHDT, CDR2 YYEEEE. There are 14 residues in the CDR3. V was clipped by 5 bases and J by 1 base, with 12 bases between them. CDR3 residues: CASRYKQNNYGYTF. The CDR3 region has the DNA TGTGCCAGCAGATATAAACAGAATAACTATGGCTACACCTTC.

This chain's CDR3 is CASSSVGRGGELFF. Written as DNA, the CDR3 is TGTGCCAGCAGCTCGGTGGGGCGCGGCGGGGAGCTGTTTTTT. This chain uses TRBV11-2 with TRBJ2-2; perhaps TRBD1 as D (5 bases). Trimming removed 4 bases at V and 7 bases at J, with 13 bases between. The CDR3 spans 14 residues. Germline CDR1 reads SGHAT; CDR2 reads FQNNGV.

In this sample, this clone turned up a few times. The rearrangement joins TRBV6-5 to TRBJ1-1; D is ambiguous. CDR3 size: 14 residues. The V gene lost 5 bases and the J gene lost 1 base, with 11 bases spanning the gap. The germline CDR1 and CDR2 sequences are MNHEY and SVGAGI. The CDR3 nucleotides are TGTGCCAGCAGTCCCGGGTTGGAGAACACTGAAGCTTTCTTT. Translation: CASSPGLENTEAFF.